A single T cell receptor (beta chain) is shown here with its context. The repertoire was sequenced with immunoSEQ multiplex PCR; TCRdb's copy has only in-frame clones and lacks some. The data hold about 110,000 clones, with 85% to 95% observed a single time. Per germline, CDR1 MNHNS and CDR2 SASEGT. This CDR3 comprises 13 residues. V shed 5 bases and J 7 bases; nucleotides not matched to a gene: 4. This entry belongs to a study of T cell changes during pregnancy in multiple sclerosis. The chain employs TRBV6-1 and TRBJ1-5; the match to TRBD1 covers 8 bases. This clonotype was obtained from a female donor in good health, enrolled as a control in a pregnancy study. This sample comprised peripheral blood, obtained in the third trimester of pregnancy. CDR3 DNA sequence: TGTGCCAGCAGTCCAGGGGGCGGACAGCCCCAGCATTTT. This encodes CASSPGGGQPQHF.